One T cell receptor (beta chain) is described in this entry. Participant reports of clinical history set cohort assignment. Two negative PCRs, clearance, or symptom resolution characterized the recovered Cohort 3 donors. This sample stems from a study of blood T cell repertoires in COVID-19. Sequencing was performed with immunoSEQ multiplex PCR; in TCRdb, only in-frame clones are kept and a portion is missing. Of 350,000 to 400,000 clones listed, over 75% are singletons. CDR1 MNHEY and CDR2 SMNVEV come from the germline V gene (reference sequence). The CDR3 consists of 14 residues. The V gene end was trimmed by 2 bases and the J gene end by 4 bases; junction bases not matched to a gene: 2.

The J gene is TRBJ2-5, the V gene TRBV27, with 9 nucleotides matching TRBD2. The TCR was taken from a woman aged 30 to 39 who had recovered from COVID-19. The sequencing sample was made of PBMCs or T cells enriched from blood (not recorded which). CDR3 region: CASSLRREGETQYF. For the CDR3, the DNA is TGTGCCAGCAGTTTACGGCGGGAGGGAGAGACCCAGTACTTC.